This T cell receptor (beta chain) was recorded in a study of spatial heterogeneity in lung cancer. Study-wide background: Across the raw uncorrected reads, a unique TCR and UMI combination was observed, on average, more than ten times.

This clonotype has more than one count but fewer than ten. The target antigen is unknown. Looked up from germline, CDR1 is SGHTS and CDR2 is YDEGEE. The V gene end was trimmed by 5 bases and the J gene end by 1 base; junction bases not matched to a gene: 11. The CDR3 runs to 16 residues. Study outcomes and limitations: Blood showed ubiquitous tumor TCRs more often at resection than at routine follow-up.

Time point reported: blood at routine non-recurrence follow-up after resection. Tumor, nontumor lung or frozen PBMC supplied whole RNA, sequenced without sorting. Each TCR cDNA molecule carried a unique molecular identifier. In TCRdb, the 5' RACE reads were re-called with MiXCR into one record per CDR3 protein. Of about 43,000 distinct CDR3 sequences listed, 22% are singletons. The chain joins TRBV5-8 to TRBJ2-5, with 7 bases fitting TRBD2. This TCR was sampled from a female donor with early-stage non-small cell lung cancer. The sequencing used PBMCs, collected at follow-up. The CDR3 nucleotides read TGTGCCAGCAGTCATACGCAGCGGGGCTTCCAAGAGACCCAGTACTTC. Protein product: CASSHTQRGFQETQYF.